These 30 T cell receptor beta chains were all obtained from the same sample, sequenced in a study of cytomegalovirus exposure and HLA in healthy donors. The PCR made use of 60 Vbeta and 13 Jbeta primers. The repertoire was sequenced with immunoSEQ multiplex PCR; TCRdb's copy has only in-frame clones and lacks some. Recorded for this sample: about 46,000 clones. Sequencing was carried out using PBMCs. Receptors were obtained from a woman aged 40 to 50 in good health and CMV-seronegative.

The V gene is TRBV28, the J gene TRBJ1-1; D is unresolved. The CDR3 totals 14 residues. The germline V and J ends were trimmed by 3 bases and 1 base, with 9 bases remaining between them. Germline V lookup: CDR1 MDHEN, CDR2 SYDVKM. The CDR3 DNA sequence: TGTGCCAGCAGTTTCCGCGGAGGGAACACTGAAGCTTTCTTT. Translated: CASSFRGGNTEAFF.

This CDR3 reads CAWSSGAGGTSGANVLTF. CDR3 sequence (DNA): TGTGCCTGGAGTTCAGGGGCAGGGGGGACCTCTGGGGCCAACGTCCTGACTTTC. The chain is built from TRBV30 and TRBJ2-6; maybe TRBD1 (7 bases). This CDR3 has 18 amino acids. In germline, CDR1 is GTSNPN, CDR2 SVGIG (reference sequence). Trimming pared 2 bases from V and 0 bases from J, leaving 17 bases between.

The chain carries TRBV18 and TRBJ2-1; perhaps TRBD1 as D (6 bases). CDR1 KGHSH and CDR2 LQKENI come from the germline V gene. The CDR3 length is 13 residues. V was shortened by 7 bases and J by 6 bases, with 13 bases between the two germline ends. The DNA of the CDR3 is TGTGCCAGCTTTCCGACAGGCTTCAATGAGCAGTTCTTC. It translates to CASFPTGFNEQFF.

The gene calls are TRBV5-4 and TRBJ2-1; weak D call: TRBD2 (6 bases). V was trimmed by 0 bases and J by 5 bases, leaving 12 bases between them. CDR1 is SGHNT and CDR2 is YYREEE in the germline V gene (reference sequence). This CDR3 spans 15 amino acids. CDR3 nucleotide sequence: TGTGCCAGCAGCTTGGATGGGGAGGTCGACAATGAGCAGTTCTTC. Its translation is CASSLDGEVDNEQFF.

The rearrangement links TRBV7-8 to TRBJ1-5; D might be TRBD1 (5 bases). The CDR3 length is 17 residues. Trimming left V 1 base short and J 6 bases short, with 19 bases between. Germline V CDR1 and CDR2: SGHVS, FQNEAQ. In DNA form, the CDR3 reads TGTGCCAGCAGCTTAGTTGGGTGGGTCAGGGAGGTTCAGCCCCAGCATTTT. This translates into CASSLVGWVREVQPQHF.

The CDR3 protein is CASSQDQGWETQYF. The DNA of the CDR3 is TGCGCCAGCAGCCAAGATCAGGGATGGGAGACCCAGTACTTC. The rearrangement uses TRBV4-3 and TRBJ2-5; D might be TRBD1 (5 bases). This CDR3 contains 14 residues. From germline, CDR1 is LGHNA and CDR2 YSLEER. Trimming removed 0 bases from V and 5 bases from J, with 10 bases in between.

This chain links TRBV6-5 with TRBJ1-1; a possible D gene is TRBD1 (5 bases). This CDR3 has 16 amino acids. Trimming cost V 0 bases and J 2 bases, with 13 bases left between them. From germline, CDR1 is MNHEY and CDR2 SVGAGI. CDR3 region: CASSYSSAGQNTEAFF. In nucleotides, the CDR3 is TGTGCCAGCAGTTACTCGAGCGCAGGACAAAACACTGAAGCTTTCTTT.

This sequence joins TRBV18 and TRBJ1-5; D call uncertain. The CDR3 runs 14 residues. Between the trimmed V and J ends, which lost 0 bases and 6 bases, there was a span of 9 bases. The germline V gene encodes CDR1 KGHSH and CDR2 LQKENI. The CDR3 sequence is CASSPPGRSQPQHF. The CDR3 DNA sequence: TGTGCCAGCTCACCACCGGGTAGGAGTCAGCCCCAGCATTTT.

The V call is TRBV9, the J call TRBJ2-5; 8 positions agree with TRBD2. CDR3 length equals 15 residues. Germline values: CDR1 SGDLS, CDR2 YYNGEE. The ends lost 0 bases at V and 5 bases at J; junction bases unmatched: 6. The CDR3 loop reads CASSVAGGPPETQYF. The CDR3, as DNA: TGTGCCAGCAGCGTAGCGGGAGGGCCTCCGGAGACCCAGTACTTC. The full variable domain, in which reference TRBV9 and TRBJ2-5 provide the parts outside the CDR3, is DSGVTQTPKHLITATGQRVTLRCSPRSGDLSVYWYQQSLDQGLQFLIQYYNGEERAKGNILERFSAQQFPDLHSELNLSSLELGDSALYFCASSVAGGPPETQYFGPGTRLLVL.

The chain recombines TRBV5-4 with TRBJ1-1; no clear D. The CDR3 runs to 12 residues. Trimming removed 3 bases at V and 3 bases at J, with 6 bases between. The germline CDR1 and CDR2 sequences are SGHNT and YYREEE (reference sequence). In nucleotides, the CDR3 is TGTGCCAGCAGCTGGGAGGACACTGAAGCTTTCTTT. Amino acids: CASSWEDTEAFF.

The chain's CDR3 is CAWDMWTSERGKTQYF. CDR3 DNA: TGTGCCTGGGATATGTGGACCAGCGAGAGGGGGAAGACCCAGTACTTC. The chain uses TRBV30 and TRBJ2-5; the D gene is possibly TRBD1 (6 bases). Germline loops: CDR1 GTSNPN, CDR2 SVGIG (reference sequence). The CDR3 is made up of 16 amino acids. V was cut by 5 bases and J by 6 bases, with 25 bases left in between.

V gene TRBV28 combines with J gene TRBJ2-7; D remains unclear. V was cut by 3 bases and J by 4 bases, with 10 bases left in between. This CDR3 is built from 13 residues. Germline V gene lookup returns CDR1 MDHEN and CDR2 SYDVKM. CDR3 in amino acids: CASSFPHSYEQYF. In nucleotides, the CDR3 is TGTGCCAGCAGTTTCCCCCACTCTTACGAGCAGTACTTC.

The V and J genes are TRBV28 and TRBJ1-4; D unclear. The CDR3 loop spans 14 amino acids. Germline CDR1 reads MDHEN; CDR2 reads SYDVKM. With 6 bases removed from V and 7 bases from J, the gap between germline ends came to 15 bases. CDR3 nucleotide sequence: TGTGCCAGCAGCCGCATTGGGCAGGCTGAAAAACTGTTTTTT. Amino acids: CASSRIGQAEKLFF.

V is TRBV19 and J is TRBJ2-7, with a possible D match to TRBD1 (6 bases). V was clipped by 7 bases and J by 5 bases, with 18 bases between them. CDR3 length: 14 residues. Germline CDR1 LNHDA, CDR2 SQIVND (reference sequence). The CDR3 region is CASTPGWGQDEQYF. The CDR3 DNA sequence: TGTGCCAGTACCCCTGGGTGGGGGCAGGACGAGCAGTACTTC.

J is TRBJ2-1 and V is TRBV6-5, with TRBD1 as a possible D gene (6 bases). This CDR3 is 13 amino acids long. V dropped 5 bases and J dropped 3 bases, with 8 bases sitting between them. Germline V CDR1 and CDR2: MNHEY, SVGAGI. The CDR3 region is CASSTGLYNEQFF. In nucleotides, the CDR3 is TGTGCCAGCAGTACAGGGCTCTACAATGAGCAGTTCTTC.

The rearrangement links TRBV6-5 to TRBJ1-4; D unresolved. Looked up from germline, CDR1 is MNHEY and CDR2 is SVGAGI. The V and J ends lost 0 bases and 6 bases respectively, with 11 bases between them. The CDR3 runs to 15 residues. CDR3 sequence (DNA): TGTGCCAGCAGTTACTCGGGCAGTTCCGATGAAAAACTGTTTTTT. Its protein is CASSYSGSSDEKLFF.

The chain links TRBV6-6 to TRBJ2-7; D call uncertain. Trimming pared 4 bases from V and 2 bases from J, leaving 3 bases between. Germline V gene lookup returns CDR1 MNHNY and CDR2 SVGAGI (reference sequence). CDR3 size: 11 residues. The CDR3 DNA reads as TGTGCCAGCAGTTCCGCCTACGAGCAGTACTTC. Translation gives CASSSAYEQYF.

The J gene is TRBJ2-2, the V gene TRBV18; TRBD1 matches 10 bases. Germline assignment: CDR1 KGHSH and CDR2 LQKENI. Trimming took 6 bases from V and 3 from J; bases not matched to a gene: 10. The CDR3 totals 17 residues. The CDR3 sequence is CASSPKDRGRYTGELFF. The CDR3 region has the DNA TGTGCCAGCTCCCCGAAAGACAGGGGGCGATACACCGGGGAGCTGTTTTTT.

The chain's CDR3 is CASSLTVPNQPQHF. The CDR3 nucleotides read TGTGCCAGCTCCCTGACAGTGCCAAATCAGCCCCAGCATTTT. The chain uses TRBV18 and TRBJ1-5; weak D call: TRBD1 (5 bases). From germline, CDR1 is KGHSH and CDR2 LQKENI. This CDR3 contains 14 residues. V lost 6 bases and J lost 4, with 13 bases in between.

This chain joins TRBV2 and TRBJ2-3; 8 nucleotides align to TRBD2. The trim removed 2 bases at V and 4 bases at J, leaving 11 bases unmatched. CDR3 length equals 17 residues. Germline CDR1 reads SNHLY; CDR2 reads FYNNEI. CDR3 residues: CASSETGRTSFPDTQYF. The DNA of the CDR3 is TGTGCCAGCAGTGAAACCGGAAGGACTAGCTTCCCAGATACGCAGTATTTT. The whole variable domain, remainder taken from reference TRBV2 and TRBJ2-3, is EPEVTQTPSHQVTQMGQEVILRCVPISNHLYFYWYRQILGQKVEFLVSFYNNEISEKSEIFDDQFSVERPDGSNFTLKIRSTKLEDSAMYFCASSETGRTSFPDTQYFGPGTRLTVL.

The V and J genes are TRBV5-4 and TRBJ2-3, with 12 bases matching TRBD2. The CDR3 is 17 amino acids. Looked up from germline, CDR1 is SGHNT and CDR2 is YYREEE (reference sequence). After removal of 0 bases from V and 5 bases from J, the junction contained 7 bases not matched to a gene. CDR3 region: CASSLGRLAGVGDTQYF. The CDR3 DNA reads TGTGCCAGCAGCTTGGGGAGACTAGCGGGAGTGGGAGATACGCAGTATTTT.

CDR3 nucleotide sequence: TGTGCCAGCAGTCTTAGCGGACTGACCTACAATGAGCAGTTCTTC. Translated: CASSLSGLTYNEQFF. J is TRBJ2-1 and V is TRBV6-5; tentative D call: TRBD2 (6 bases). V was pared by 5 bases and J by 2 bases, with 13 bases between. The CDR3 consists of 15 residues. Germline V CDR1 and CDR2: MNHEY, SVGAGI.

The chain couples TRBV27 to TRBJ2-1; the D is unclear. V shed 2 bases and J shed 6 bases, with 11 bases lying between them. This CDR3 region has 14 residues. From germline, CDR1 is MNHEY and CDR2 SMNVEV (reference sequence). CDR3 in DNA: TGTGCCAGCAGTTTAGATCACAGAGTCAATGAGCAGTTCTTC. This sequence encodes CASSLDHRVNEQFF.

V usage is TRBV29-1 and J usage is TRBJ1-1; D gene unclear. The CDR3 runs to 11 residues. Trimming left V 6 bases short and J 7 bases short, with 12 bases between. Germline CDR1 is SQVTM and CDR2 is ANQGSEA. The DNA of the CDR3 is TGCAGCGTGGCCTGGCAGGTTGAAGCTTTCTTT. This codes for CSVAWQVEAFF.

The chain recombines TRBV19 with TRBJ1-5, with 10 bases aligning to TRBD1. Germline V gives CDR1 LNHDA, CDR2 SQIVND (reference sequence). The CDR3 consists of 15 residues. Losses at the gene ends were 6 bases for V and 11 bases for J; bases not matched to a gene: 13. CDR3 nucleotides: TGTGCCAGTAGAATGGACAGGGGGGCCGGGGATGCCCAGCATTTT. This encodes CASRMDRGAGDAQHF. Complete variable domain (other parts from reference TRBV19 and TRBJ1-5): DGGITQSPKYLFRKEGQNVTLSCEQNLNHDAMYWYRQDPGQGLRLIYYSQIVNDFQKGDIAEGYSVSREKKESFPLTVTSAQKNPTAFYLCASRMDRGAGDAQHFGDGTRLSIL.

The V call is TRBV4-2, the J call TRBJ1-1, with 8 bases lining up with TRBD1. Germline-derived CDR1 and CDR2 are LGHNA and YNFKEQ. This CDR3 spans 16 amino acids. V lost 0 bases, J lost 3 bases, and 6 bases stayed unmatched. CDR3 coding DNA: TGTGCCAGCAGCCAAGACAGGGGGCGAGATTACACTGAAGCTTTCTTT. Translation gives CASSQDRGRDYTEAFF.

This rearrangement joins TRBV18 to TRBJ1-5, with TRBD1 matching over 9 bases. From germline, CDR1 is KGHSH and CDR2 LQKENI. The V and J ends lost 6 bases and 6 bases, in that order; junction bases with no gene match: 9. The CDR3 length is 15 residues. CDR3 region: CASSSITGGPQPQHF. CDR3 sequence (DNA): TGTGCCAGCTCGTCTATAACAGGGGGCCCTCAGCCCCAGCATTTT.

This chain uses TRBV5-6 with TRBJ1-2; no clear D. The CDR3 length is 16 residues. The V end lost 0 bases, the J end lost 7 bases, and 19 bases lay between the germline ends. CDR1 and CDR2 from the germline V gene are SGHDT and YYEEEE. This CDR3 reads CASSLERREGSSGYTF. CDR3 DNA sequence: TGTGCCAGCAGCTTGGAAAGGCGTGAAGGGAGTAGTGGCTACACCTTC. The whole variable domain, remainder taken from reference TRBV5-6 and TRBJ1-2, is DAGVTQSPTHLIKTRGQQVTLRCSPKSGHDTVSWYQQALGQGPQFIFQYYEEEERQRGNFPDRFSGHQFPNYSSELNVNALLLGDSALYLCASSLERREGSSGYTFGSGTRLTVV.

The chain uses TRBV6-1 and TRBJ2-7; a possible D gene is TRBD2 (6 bases). The germline V gene encodes CDR1 MNHNS and CDR2 SASEGT. The CDR3 length is 13 residues. V was trimmed by 4 bases and J by 2 bases, leaving 9 bases between them. CDR3 sequence: CASSVGGTYEQYF. CDR3 in DNA: TGTGCCAGCAGTGTCGGCGGGACCTACGAGCAGTACTTC.

This chain connects TRBV2 to TRBJ2-3; 9 positions match TRBD2. V was clipped by 5 bases and J by 8 bases; unmatched bases: 2. Germline CDR1 reads SNHLY; CDR2 reads FYNNEI. There are 12 residues in the CDR3. CDR3 in amino acids: CASSSSGSTQYF. CDR3 nucleotides: TGTGCCAGCAGTAGTAGCGGGAGTACGCAGTATTTT. The full variable domain, in which reference TRBV2 and TRBJ2-3 provide the parts outside the CDR3, is EPEVTQTPSHQVTQMGQEVILRCVPISNHLYFYWYRQILGQKVEFLVSFYNNEISEKSEIFDDQFSVERPDGSNFTLKIRSTKLEDSAMYFCASSSSGSTQYFGPGTRLTVL.